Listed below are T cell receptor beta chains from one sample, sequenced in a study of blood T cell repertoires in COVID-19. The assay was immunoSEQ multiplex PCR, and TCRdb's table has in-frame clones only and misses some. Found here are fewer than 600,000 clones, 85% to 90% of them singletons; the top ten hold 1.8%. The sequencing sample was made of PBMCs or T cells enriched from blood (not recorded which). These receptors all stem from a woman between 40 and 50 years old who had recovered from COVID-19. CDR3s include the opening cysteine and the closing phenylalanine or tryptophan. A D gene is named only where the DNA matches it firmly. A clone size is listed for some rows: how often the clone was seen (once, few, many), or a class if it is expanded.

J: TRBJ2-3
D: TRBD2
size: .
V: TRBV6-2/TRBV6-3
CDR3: CASSPRLAGRTDTQYF
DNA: TGTGCCAGCAGTCCGCGACTAGCGGGGAGGACAGATACGCAGTATTTT

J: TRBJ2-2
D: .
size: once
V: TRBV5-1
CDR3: CASSATGTANTGELFF
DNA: TGCGCCAGCAGCGCTACCGGGACTGCGAACACCGGGGAGCTGTTTTTT

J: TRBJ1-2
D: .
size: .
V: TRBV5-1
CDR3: CASSDGGIDGYTF
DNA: TGCGCCAGCAGCGACGGGGGGATCGATGGCTACACCTTC

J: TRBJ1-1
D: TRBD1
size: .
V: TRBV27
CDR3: CASRRSGQGAPTEAFF
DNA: TGTGCCAGCAGACGTTCCGGACAGGGGGCGCCCACTGAAGCTTTCTTT

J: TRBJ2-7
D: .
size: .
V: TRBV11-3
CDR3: CASSLDDSGGYEQYF
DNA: TGTGCCAGCAGCTTAGATGATTCCGGGGGCTACGAGCAGTACTTC

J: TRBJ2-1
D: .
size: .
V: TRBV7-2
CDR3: CASSFLFGRSGNEQFF
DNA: TGTGCCAGCAGCTTTCTATTCGGCCGTTCGGGGAATGAGCAGTTCTTC

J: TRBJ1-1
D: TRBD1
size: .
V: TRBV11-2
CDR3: CASSVRDRPDTEAFF
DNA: TGTGCCAGCAGCGTCCGGGACAGGCCTGACACTGAAGCTTTCTTT

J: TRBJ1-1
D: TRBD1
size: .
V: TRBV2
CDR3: CASRGTGGMNTEAFF
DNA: TGTGCCAGCAGGGGGACAGGGGGCATGAACACTGAAGCTTTCTTT

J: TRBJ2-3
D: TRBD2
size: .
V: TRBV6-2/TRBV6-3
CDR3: CASSYFSGGGPFTDTQYF
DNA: TGTGCCAGCAGTTATTTTTCGGGAGGCGGCCCCTTCACAGATACGCAGTATTTT

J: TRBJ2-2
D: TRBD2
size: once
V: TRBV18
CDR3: CASSPQTSGNAGELFF
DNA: TGTGCCAGCTCACCACAGACTAGCGGGAACGCCGGGGAGCTGTTTTTT

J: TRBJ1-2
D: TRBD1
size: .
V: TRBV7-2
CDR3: CASSYPDRAIYGYTF
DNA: TGTGCCAGCAGCTATCCGGACAGGGCAATCTATGGCTACACCTTC

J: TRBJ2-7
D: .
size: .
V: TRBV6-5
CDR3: CATRQTSAQYF
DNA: TGTGCCACCAGACAGACTAGTGCGCAGTACTTC

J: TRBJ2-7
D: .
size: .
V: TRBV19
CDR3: CASSMGRTYEQYF
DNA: TGTGCCAGTAGTATGGGCAGAACCTACGAGCAGTACTTC

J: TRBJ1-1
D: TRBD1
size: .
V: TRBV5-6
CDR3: CASSDLTGGDTEAFF
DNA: TGTGCCAGCAGCGATCTGACAGGGGGGGACACTGAAGCTTTCTTT

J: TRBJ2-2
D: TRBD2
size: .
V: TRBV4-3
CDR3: CASSQGLASNTGELFF
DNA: TGCGCCAGCAGCCAAGGACTAGCGTCGAACACCGGGGAGCTGTTTTTT

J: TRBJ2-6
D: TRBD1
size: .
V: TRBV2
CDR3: CASSRRTGGFAGANVLTF
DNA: TGTGCCAGCAGTCGGAGGACAGGGGGATTCGCAGGGGCCAACGTCCTGACTTTC

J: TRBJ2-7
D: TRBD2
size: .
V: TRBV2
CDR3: CASINEGREGEQYF
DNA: TGTGCCAGCATCAACGAGGGGCGGGAGGGCGAGCAGTACTTC

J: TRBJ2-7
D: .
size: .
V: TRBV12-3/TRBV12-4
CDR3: CASSTGHAREQYF
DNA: TGTGCCAGCAGTACGGGACATGCTAGGGAGCAGTACTTC

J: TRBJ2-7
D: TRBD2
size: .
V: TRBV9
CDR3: CASSLRPAGGDYYEQYF
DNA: TGTGCCAGCAGCCTCAGACCGGCGGGAGGGGACTACTACGAGCAGTACTTC

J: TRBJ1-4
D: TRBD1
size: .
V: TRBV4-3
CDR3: CASSRETGWLEKLFF
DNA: TGCGCCAGCAGCCGGGAGACAGGGTGGCTTGAAAAACTGTTTTTT

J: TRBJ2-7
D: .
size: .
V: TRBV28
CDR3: CASLRGLGGGVYF
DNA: TGTGCCAGCTTGCGGGGTCTTGGCGGGGGCGTGTACTTC

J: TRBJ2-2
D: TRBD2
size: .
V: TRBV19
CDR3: CASSFGTSGPNTGELFF
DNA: TGTGCCAGTAGTTTTGGGACTAGCGGGCCCAACACCGGGGAGCTGTTTTTT

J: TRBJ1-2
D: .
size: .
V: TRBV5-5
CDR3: CASSLALGADGYTF
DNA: TGTGCCAGCAGCTTGGCCTTAGGGGCGGATGGCTACACCTTC

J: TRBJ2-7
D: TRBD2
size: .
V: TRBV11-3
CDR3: CASSLETSGRIGEQYF
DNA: TGTGCCAGCAGCTTAGAAACTAGCGGGAGAATTGGCGAGCAGTACTTC

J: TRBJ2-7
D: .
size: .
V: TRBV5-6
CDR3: CASSLISGDIFSHF
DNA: TGTGCCAGCAGCTTGATAAGCGGAGACATTTTTTCGCACTTC

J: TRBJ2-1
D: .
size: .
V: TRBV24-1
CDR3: CATSDGGTVVNEQFF
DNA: TGTGCCACCAGTGATGGGGGGACAGTTGTGAATGAGCAGTTCTTC

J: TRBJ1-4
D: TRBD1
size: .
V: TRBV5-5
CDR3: CASSLQAGGVMFEKLFF
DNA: TGTGCCAGCAGCCTCCAGGCAGGGGGCGTCATGTTTGAAAAACTGTTTTTT

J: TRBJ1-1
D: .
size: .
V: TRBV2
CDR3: CASSPRDTEAFF
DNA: TGTGCCAGCAGTCCCAGGGACACCGAAGCTTTCTTT

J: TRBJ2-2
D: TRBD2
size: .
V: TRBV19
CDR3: CASSIEAGDTGELFF
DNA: TGTGCCAGTAGTATAGAAGCGGGAGACACCGGGGAGCTGTTTTTT

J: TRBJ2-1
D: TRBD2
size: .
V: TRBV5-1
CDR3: CASSLEAGRGEQFF
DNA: TGCGCCAGCAGCTTGGAGGCAGGGCGGGGGGAGCAGTTCTTC

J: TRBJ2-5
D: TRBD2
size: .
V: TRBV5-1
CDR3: CASSLAGTSGSLRETQYF
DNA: TGCGCCAGCAGCTTGGCGGGGACTAGCGGGAGTTTAAGGGAGACCCAGTACTTC

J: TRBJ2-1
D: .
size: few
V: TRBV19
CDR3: CASSIPGLYNEQFF
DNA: TGTGCCAGTAGTATACCAGGTCTGTACAATGAGCAGTTCTTC

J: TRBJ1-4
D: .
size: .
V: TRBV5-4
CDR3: CASSFSGQGIVEKLFF
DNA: TGTGCCAGCAGCTTCTCCGGGCAGGGGATAGTTGAAAAACTGTTTTTT

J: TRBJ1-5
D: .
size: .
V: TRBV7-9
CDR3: CASSFGPNQPQHF
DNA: TGTGCCAGCAGCTTTGGGCCCAATCAGCCCCAGCATTTT

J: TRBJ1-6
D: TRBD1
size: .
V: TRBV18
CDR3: CASSPVRTGTGDSPLHF
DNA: TGTGCCAGCTCACCGGTTAGAACCGGGACAGGGGATTCACCCCTCCACTTT

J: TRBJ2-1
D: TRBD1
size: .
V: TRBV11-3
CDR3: CASSSEGTGYNEQFF
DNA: TGTGCCAGCAGCTCTGAAGGGACAGGGTACAATGAGCAGTTCTTC